A single sample is the source of the 12 T cell receptor beta chains below, sequenced in a study of T cell repertoires in ileal Crohn's disease. The repertoire was sequenced with immunoSEQ multiplex PCR; TCRdb's copy has only in-frame clones and lacks some. The sample carries thousands of clones, around 82% recorded once. The sample's time point: proximal margin of the surgical specimen (macroscopically non-inflamed). The sample consisted of ileal tissue. The receptors were gathered from an adult with Crohn's disease.

This clone appeared once. The genes are TRBV2 and TRBJ1-2; D is possibly TRBD1 (6 bases). This CDR3 comprises 19 residues. Germline values: CDR1 SNHLY, CDR2 FYNNEI. Trimming removed 4 bases at V and 7 bases at J, with 31 bases between. The CDR3 DNA follows: TGTGCCAGCAGTGTATCGTACGACTCGAGGACGGCTCGAGGGGGTGGCTACACCTTC. Translated, it gives CASSVSYDSRTARGGGYTF.

The chain has TRBV13 and TRBJ1-1; possible D gene TRBD1, 5 bases. CDR1 and CDR2 from the germline V gene are PRHDT and FYEKMQ (reference sequence). Trimming stripped 4 bases from V and 6 bases from J, with 12 bases between. This CDR3 has 13 amino acids. The CDR3 DNA is TGTGCCAGCAGCTATAGGGGAGGAGCTGAAGCTTTCTTT. This sequence encodes CASSYRGGAEAFF.

This chain joins TRBV7-3 and TRBJ1-2; 8 nucleotides agree with TRBD1. CDR1 is SGHTA, CDR2 FQGTGA, per germline. This CDR3 spans 15 amino acids. After removal of 1 base from V and 6 bases from J, the junction contained 7 bases not matched to a gene. The CDR3 here is CASSLNYQGADGYTF. CDR3 sequence (DNA): TGTGCCAGCAGCTTAAACTACCAGGGGGCCGATGGCTACACCTTC.

The CDR3 region is CASSFGLSQGLQETQYF. In nucleotides, the CDR3 is TGTGCCAGCAGCTTCGGTCTATCGCAGGGACTACAAGAGACCCAGTACTTC. The chain recombines TRBV11-2 with TRBJ2-5; 7 bases align to TRBD2. After removal of 3 bases from V and 2 bases from J, the junction contained 12 bases not matched to a gene. CDR1 and CDR2 from the germline V gene are SGHAT and FQNNGV. This CDR3 region has 17 residues.

The DNA of the CDR3 is TGTGCCAGCTGTCGAGACAGTCTGAATGAAAAACTGTTTTTT. It encodes CASCRDSLNEKLFF. The chain links TRBV7-2 to TRBJ1-4, with TRBD1 as a possible D gene (5 bases). The CDR3 has 14 amino acids. The germline V and J ends were trimmed by 8 bases and 5 bases, with 15 bases remaining between them. Germline V gene data show CDR1 as SGHTA and CDR2 as FQGNSA.

The chain couples TRBV9 to TRBJ2-3; D possibly corresponds to TRBD1 (6 bases). The V gene's germline CDR1 is SGDLS and CDR2 YYNGEE. This CDR3 is built from 17 residues. V was shortened by 4 bases and J by 0 bases, with 18 bases between the two germline ends. The chain's CDR3 is CASSPSPQGTSTDTQYF. The DNA of the CDR3 is TGTGCCAGCAGCCCCTCCCCACAGGGAACTAGCACAGATACGCAGTATTTT.

This chain joins TRBV5-4 and TRBJ1-6; D might be TRBD1 (6 bases). The CDR3 runs to 15 residues. V lost 4 bases and J lost 6, with 14 bases in between. The V gene's germline CDR1 is SGHNT and CDR2 YYREEE (reference sequence). CDR3 nucleotide sequence: TGTGCCAGCAGCCTGGACAGAACCGTTAATTCACCCCTCCACTTT. Protein product: CASSLDRTVNSPLHF.

With respect to this clone: At one boundary the junction diverges from the germline segment, which might be a read error. This chain links TRBV27 with TRBJ2-4; 10 bases align to TRBD1. There are 12 residues in the CDR3. CDR1 MNHEY and CDR2 SMNVEV come from the germline V gene (reference sequence). CDR3 sequence: CASREGQGRTNF. The CDR3 region has the DNA TGTGCCAGCAGGGAGGGACAGGGGAGAACGAACTTC.

This clone was recorded only once. The V gene is TRBV30, the J gene TRBJ2-6, with D possibly matching TRBD1 (6 bases). The length of the CDR3 is 13 residues. Germline values: CDR1 GTSNPN, CDR2 SVGIG (reference sequence). In DNA form, the CDR3 reads TGTGCAGAGAGACAGGCTGGGGCCAACGTCCTGACTTTC. Its protein product is CAERQAGANVLTF.

This rearrangement joins TRBV5-8 to TRBJ2-3; maybe TRBD2 (7 bases). From germline, CDR1 is SGHTS and CDR2 YDEGEE. This CDR3 comprises 15 residues. V was shortened by 0 bases and J by 1 base, with 9 bases between the two germline ends. The CDR3 DNA reads TGTGCCAGCAGCTTGGGGGGGGGCCGCACAGATACGCAGTATTTT. It encodes CASSLGGGRTDTQYF.

V usage is TRBV19 and J usage is TRBJ2-7; 7 nucleotides align to TRBD2. The germline V gene encodes CDR1 LNHDA and CDR2 SQIVND (reference sequence). This CDR3 is 16 amino acids long. V shed 4 bases, J shed 0 bases, and the junction held 9 bases outside the gene matches. The DNA of the CDR3 is TGTGCCAGTAGTACCCGTTCGGGACTAAGCTCCTACGAGCAGTACTTC. This codes for CASSTRSGLSSYEQYF.

This clone was recorded a few times. The CDR3 DNA sequence: TGTGCCAGCAGTTCAGGGGAGGGTTTCCACAATGAGCAGTTCTTC. Encoded protein: CASSSGEGFHNEQFF. The chain joins TRBV7-3 to TRBJ2-1; possible D gene TRBD2, 7 bases. This CDR3 comprises 15 residues. Trimming cost V 6 bases and J 5 bases, with 17 bases left between them. Germline V gives CDR1 SGHTA, CDR2 FQGTGA.